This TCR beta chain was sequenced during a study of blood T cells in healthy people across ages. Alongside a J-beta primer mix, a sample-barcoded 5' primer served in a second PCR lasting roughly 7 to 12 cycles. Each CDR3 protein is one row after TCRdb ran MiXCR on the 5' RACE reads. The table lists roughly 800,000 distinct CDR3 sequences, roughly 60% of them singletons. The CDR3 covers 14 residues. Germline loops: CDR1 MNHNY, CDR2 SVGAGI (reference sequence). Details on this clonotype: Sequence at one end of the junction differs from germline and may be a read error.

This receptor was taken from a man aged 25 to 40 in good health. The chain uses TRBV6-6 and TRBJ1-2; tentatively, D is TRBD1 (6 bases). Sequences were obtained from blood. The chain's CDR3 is CANSYAGPGEGYTF. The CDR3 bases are TGTGCCAACAGTTACGCGGGCCCAGGGGAGGGCTACACCTTC.